One sample yielded the 21 T cell receptor beta chains listed below, sequenced in a study of cytomegalovirus exposure and HLA in healthy donors. This PCR relied on a set of 60 Vbeta primers and 13 Jbeta primers. Profiled with immunoSEQ multiplex PCR; TCRdb holds only in-frame clones, not every one. The table includes about 120,000 clones, 80% detected once. The sequencing input was PBMCs. The receptors were sampled from a man in his thirties or forties in good health and CMV-seronegative.

The chain uses TRBV7-9 and TRBJ2-7; D is possibly TRBD1 (6 bases). CDR3 size: 15 residues. V was trimmed by 5 bases and J by 2 bases, leaving 16 bases between them. Germline V lookup: CDR1 SEHNR, CDR2 FQNEAQ (reference sequence). As DNA, the CDR3 is TGTGCCAGCAGCCCAGGACAGCTAGAGGCCTACGAGCAGTACTTC. This sequence encodes CASSPGQLEAYEQYF.

CDR3 residues: CASIASGGSVEKLFF. CDR3 nucleotide sequence: TGTGCCAGTATAGCGTCAGGGGGCTCGGTGGAAAAACTGTTTTTT. The chain uses TRBV19 and TRBJ1-4; 8 bases align to TRBD1. CDR3 length: 15 amino acids. CDR1 is LNHDA and CDR2 is SQIVND in the germline V gene (reference sequence). Losses at the gene ends were 7 bases for V and 8 bases for J; bases not matched to a gene: 12. The whole variable domain, filled in from reference TRBV19 and TRBJ1-4, reads DGGITQSPKYLFRKEGQNVTLSCEQNLNHDAMYWYRQDPGQGLRLIYYSQIVNDFQKGDIAEGYSVSREKKESFPLTVTSAQKNPTAFYLCASIASGGSVEKLFFGSGTQLSVL.

There are a few counts of this clone. The gene calls are TRBV5-6 and TRBJ2-1; no definite D call. The CDR3 is 15 amino acids. V lost 2 bases to trimming and J lost 3 bases, with 12 bases between them. Germline V CDR1 and CDR2: SGHDT, YYEEEE. CDR3 DNA: TGTGCCAGCAGCTTCCAGGTCGAGATCTACAATGAGCAGTTCTTC. Translating gives CASSFQVEIYNEQFF.

With regard to this clone: At one end, the junction sequence differs from germline, possibly due to a read error. The chain uses TRBV19 and TRBJ2-6, with a tentative D call TRBD2 (6 bases). This CDR3 has 15 amino acids. Germline-derived CDR1 and CDR2 are LNHDA and SQIVND (reference sequence). The CDR3 reads CASRPKRAGANVPTF. The CDR3 DNA reads as TGTGCCAGTAGGCCAAAGCGGGCTGGGGCCAACGTCCCGACTTTC. The full variable domain, with the rest looked up from reference TRBV19 and TRBJ2-6, is DGGITQSPKYLFRKEGQNVTLSCEQNLNHDAMYWYRQDPGQGLRLIYYSQIVNDFQKGDIAEGYSVSREKKESFPLTVTSAQKNPTAFYLCASRPKRAGANVPTFGAGSRLTVL.

The chain has TRBV15 and TRBJ2-7; 7 bases fit TRBD2. CDR1 and CDR2 (germline): LNHNV, YYDKDF (reference sequence). V dropped 1 base and J dropped 2; count of bases not matched to a gene: 8. The CDR3 loop spans 16 amino acids. The CDR3 loop reads CATSRVGGDITYEQYF. CDR3 nucleotide sequence: TGTGCCACCAGCAGAGTTGGGGGGGATATCACCTACGAGCAGTACTTC.

This clone was picked up a small number of times. The chain recombines TRBV2 with TRBJ2-7, with D perhaps TRBD1 (7 bases). Germline V gene lookup returns CDR1 SNHLY and CDR2 FYNNEI. V lost 6 bases and J 0 bases, leaving 15 bases between the germline ends. This CDR3 has 15 amino acids. The CDR3 sequence is CASSGTAGSSYEQYF. The CDR3 bases are TGTGCCAGCAGCGGGACAGCGGGCAGCTCCTACGAGCAGTACTTC.

The chain uses TRBV5-8 and TRBJ1-1, with TRBD1 matching over 7 bases. The V segment lost 6 bases and the J segment 2 bases; nucleotides outside the gene matches: 19. In germline, CDR1 is SGHTS, CDR2 YDEGEE. The CDR3 has 18 amino acids. CDR3 region: CASIQYLGPGQLNTEAFF. The CDR3 DNA reads TGTGCCAGCATTCAATATCTCGGTCCGGGACAGCTCAACACTGAAGCTTTCTTT. The variable domain in full, completed from reference TRBV5-8 and TRBJ1-1, reads EAGVTQSPTHLIKTRGQQATLRCSPISGHTSVYWYQQALGLGLQFLLWYDEGEERNRGNFPPRFSGRQFPNYSSELNVNALELEDSALYLCASIQYLGPGQLNTEAFFGQGTRLTVV.

The chain recombines TRBV5-1 with TRBJ1-2, with TRBD1 matching over 9 bases. This CDR3 region has 16 residues. Trimming took 1 base from V and 3 from J; bases not matched to a gene: 7. Per the germline V gene, CDR1 is SGHRS and CDR2 is YFSETQ. The CDR3 sequence: CASSLNPGTGYYGYTF. CDR3 nucleotide sequence: TGCGCCAGCAGCTTGAATCCCGGGACAGGGTACTATGGCTACACCTTC.

The chain has TRBV7-2 and TRBJ1-1; tentative D call: TRBD1 (5 bases). Trimming pared 1 base from V and 11 bases from J, leaving 20 bases between. The germline gives CDR1 SGHTA, CDR2 FQGNSA. CDR3 size: 15 residues. The chain's CDR3 is CASSLGAGGGVLAFF. The CDR3 nucleotides read TGTGCCAGCAGCTTAGGGGCAGGAGGAGGGGTCTTGGCTTTCTTT.

The chain employs TRBV5-6 and TRBJ2-3, with a tentative D call TRBD1 (6 bases). CDR3 length equals 14 residues. V was clipped by 0 bases and J by 7 bases, with 12 bases between them. Germline V lookup: CDR1 SGHDT, CDR2 YYEEEE. The CDR3 DNA sequence: TGTGCCAGCAGCTTGGGACAGGTGGATTATACGCAGTATTTT. It yields the protein CASSLGQVDYTQYF.

The table lists this clone with a few counts. The chain couples TRBV9 to TRBJ1-1, with no clear D. The germline V gene has CDR1 SGDLS and CDR2 YYNGEE. V lost 0 bases, J lost 1 base, and 4 bases lay in between. The CDR3 extends over 13 amino acids. This CDR3 reads CASSVGRNTEAFF. CDR3 bases: TGTGCCAGCAGCGTAGGGAGGAACACTGAAGCTTTCTTT.

This chain links TRBV7-9 with TRBJ2-7; no clear D gene. Between the trimmed V and J ends, which lost 5 bases and 2 bases, there was a span of 13 bases. Germline V gene data show CDR1 as SEHNR and CDR2 as FQNEAQ (reference sequence). The CDR3 consists of 14 residues. The CDR3 region is CASSLASSAYEQYF. For the CDR3, the DNA is TGTGCCAGCAGCCTCGCCTCGTCGGCCTACGAGCAGTACTTC.

As DNA, the CDR3 is TGTGCCAGCCATCCGGCTAGCGGACAAGAGACCCAGTACTTC. Protein sequence: CASHPASGQETQYF. The V gene is TRBV2, the J gene TRBJ2-5, with 7 bases lining up with TRBD2. Germline values: CDR1 SNHLY, CDR2 FYNNEI. V lost 8 bases and J lost 2; bases outside the gene matches: 8. CDR3 length: 14 amino acids.

To note about this clone: One end of the junction does not line up with germline, which may come from a read error. The V gene is TRBV7-9, the J gene TRBJ1-1; 11 positions match TRBD1. This CDR3 has 16 amino acids. The V gene's germline CDR1 is SEHNR and CDR2 FQNEAQ (reference sequence). CDR3 nucleotides: TGTTCCAGCAGACGGGGACAGGGGGACATGAACACTGAAGCTTTCTTT. Encoded protein: CSSRRGQGDMNTEAFF.

This chain links TRBV27 with TRBJ2-3; TRBD2 matches 10 bases. Germline-derived CDR1 and CDR2 are MNHEY and SMNVEV (reference sequence). This CDR3 region has 18 residues. V trimming: 1 base; J trimming: 0 bases; junction bases outside the gene matches: 7. The CDR3, as DNA: TGTGCCAGCAGTTTATACCCTAGCGGGGGACCCAGCACAGATACGCAGTATTTT. Protein: CASSLYPSGGPSTDTQYF.

The V and J genes are TRBV7-2 and TRBJ1-4, with D perhaps matching TRBD1 (6 bases). The germline CDR1 and CDR2 sequences are SGHTA and FQGNSA. V was clipped by 5 bases and J by 7 bases, with 8 bases between them. This CDR3 has 12 residues. CDR3 nucleotides: TGTGCCAGCAGCCGGGACACTGAAAAACTGTTTTTT. This gives the protein CASSRDTEKLFF. Complete variable domain (other parts from reference TRBV7-2 and TRBJ1-4): GAGVSQSPSNKVTEKGKDVELRCDPISGHTALYWYRQSLGQGLEFLIYFQGNSAPDKSGLPSDRFSAERTGGSVSTLTIQRTQQEDSAVYLCASSRDTEKLFFGSGTQLSVL.

The rearrangement links TRBV5-5 to TRBJ1-2; D remains unclear. The CDR3 is made up of 13 amino acids. The V end lost 3 bases, the J end lost 6 bases, and 12 bases lay between the germline ends. Germline V CDR1 and CDR2: SGHKS, YYEKEE (reference sequence). CDR3 in DNA: TGTGCCAGCAGCTCCGGACGGAGGAATGGCTACACCTTC. Translating gives CASSSGRRNGYTF. Filled out from reference TRBV5-5 and TRBJ1-2, the complete variable domain reads DAGVTQSPTHLIKTRGQQVTLRCSPISGHKSVSWYQQVLGQGPQFIFQYYEKEERGRGNFPDRFSARQFPNYSSELNVNALLLGDSALYLCASSSGRRNGYTFGSGTRLTVV.

V gene TRBV7-9 combines with J gene TRBJ1-4; 7 positions agree with TRBD1. This CDR3 spans 15 amino acids. The J segment lost 5 bases and the V segment lost 4 bases, leaving 7 bases of the junction unmatched. Germline CDR1 and CDR2: SEHNR and FQNEAQ (reference sequence). CDR3 amino acids: CASSSGGQPNEKLFF. CDR3 DNA sequence: TGTGCCAGCAGCTCCGGGGGACAGCCGAATGAAAAACTGTTTTTT.

This chain joins TRBV7-7 and TRBJ1-5, with D perhaps matching TRBD1 (6 bases). The CDR3 length is 19 residues. The V gene lost 2 bases and the J gene lost 0 bases, with 20 bases spanning the gap. Germline V gene data show CDR1 as SSHAT and CDR2 as FNYEAQ (reference sequence). For the CDR3, the DNA is TGTGCCAGCAGCTTAAGGTCTCTAGTCAGGACAGATAGCAATCAGCCCCAGCATTTT. Its protein product is CASSLRSLVRTDSNQPQHF.

The genes are TRBV6-1 and TRBJ2-1, with 8 bases lining up with TRBD1. Germline V gene data show CDR1 as MNHNS and CDR2 as SASEGT. Germline trimming cut 9 bases from V and 6 bases from J; bases unmatched to any gene: 10. CDR3 length: 14 residues. CDR3 sequence: CARRPGQAVNEQFF. The CDR3 DNA reads TGTGCCAGGCGGCCGGGACAGGCGGTCAATGAGCAGTTCTTC.

The CDR3 DNA is TGTGCCAGCGAGGACAGGAATAAGTATGGCTACACCTTC. Amino acids: CASEDRNKYGYTF. The rearrangement joins TRBV6-6 to TRBJ1-2; the match to TRBD1 covers 7 bases. Looked up from germline, CDR1 is MNHNY and CDR2 is SVGAGI (reference sequence). With 8 bases clipped from V and 5 bases from J, the junction kept 8 bases outside the gene matches. This CDR3 contains 13 residues.